This entry describes one TCR beta chain. The data originate from a study of blood T cell repertoires in COVID-19. Study as a whole: The United States, Italy and Spain were the sources of the acute and convalescent COVID-19 samples. The analysed material was cDNA or gDNA that came from T cells, B-cell-depleted T cells, or PBMCs.

The assay was immunoSEQ multiplex PCR, and TCRdb's table has in-frame clones only and misses some. The top ten clones hold about 1.6% of a sample with some 170,000 clones, approximately 88% of them seen once. The V gene's germline CDR1 is LGHDT and CDR2 YNNKEL (reference sequence). The CDR3 runs 14 residues. Trimming left V 0 bases short and J 14 bases short, with 14 bases between. The sequence was obtained from a woman aged 45-65 years with acute or convalescent COVID-19. The chain has TRBV3-1 (or the pseudogene TRBV3-2) and TRBJ1-6; D not certain. Sequencing was done on a sample of peripheral blood. The CDR3 nucleotides read TGTGCCAGCAGCCAAGATAGAGGGCTGGGTACCCTCCACTTT. Protein product: CASSQDRGLGTLHF.